This T cell receptor (beta chain) stems from a study of blood T cells in healthy people across ages (dated by TCRdb to between 2015 and 2017). Looking at the study overall: In model experiments, roughly one uniquely barcoded TCR beta cDNA molecule per two T cells was captured by template switching. Using deep sequencing normalized with unique cDNA molecular identifiers, the study measured how TCR beta repertoire diversity changes with age. Four age groups were formed from the donors: young (average approximately 16 years), middle-aged (around 40), aged (roughly 56) and long-lived (around 80). Using the same blood draw, the study looked at two additional independent replicas of 1 million unique cDNA reads for two donors, one aged 18 to 29 and the other aged 80 or older.

The roughly 39 donors, aged 6 to 90 years, were systemically healthy Caucasian individuals from Russia. Each donor gave ten milliliters of peripheral blood, collected into EDTA-treated Vacutainer tubes. PBMCs were isolated by Ficoll-Paque density-gradient centrifugation, with at least 7 million obtained per sample. Total RNA was extracted from PBMCs with Trizol reagent, with at least 5 micrograms obtained per sample. For every donor, an aliquot of PBMCs went through flow cytometry to measure the percentages of naive CD45RAhigh/CD27high T cells. The table lists this clonotype with a few counts. The clone's antigen remains unknown. Base qualities were left out, and no much larger clone turns up one base away. From the cysteine through the phenylalanine, the CDR3 covers 12 amino acids. The retained sequence is limited to the CDR3, 36 bases, with the frame set at the first base. The germline ends are 10 bases apart after V is trimmed by 7 bases and J by 4 bases. CDR1 and CDR2, per the germline V gene, are SNHLY and FYNNEI.

Broader findings and caveats from the paper: A strong correlation was found between observed TCR beta diversity and the percentage of naive T cells measured by flow cytometry. Compared with the aged group, more naive CD4+ T cells, fewer expanded clones and increased TCR diversity were shown by the long-lived group, suggesting age selection. Because the CMV infection status of the donors was unknown, age-related changes in expanded clonotypes may potentially have been confounded. Conclusive comparison of naive and antigen-experienced compartments was prevented by the profiling of bulk unsorted PBMCs. As age increased, observed TCR beta diversity per million T cells dropped in a roughly linear way, and a significant reduction was already evident by age about 36. Estimates of total diversity based on one million sequenced T cells were considered lower bounds and underestimates.

Library preparation employed 5' RACE. The sequencing machine was an Illumina HiSeq 2500. A second PCR of roughly 7 to 11 cycles was performed with a sample-barcoded 5' primer and a J-beta primer mix. Each TCR beta cDNA molecule received a unique molecular identifier from a template-switch 5' adaptor carrying 12 random nucleotides. Each sample yielded at least 2.5 million CDR3-containing paired-end reads. The Mint cDNA synthesis kit, primed by a TRBC-specific oligonucleotide, was used to synthesize first-strand cDNA from all RNA. All cDNA was treated with uracil-DNA glycosylase and then went through a first 18-cycle PCR with the universal primers M1SS and BC2_uni_R. Under the source paper's analysis protocol: For normalization, 1 million high-quality reads, each with a distinct molecular identifier, were randomly selected from each sample. Instead of being binned into consensus sequences, reads with shared molecular identifiers were discarded. CDR3 identification, clonotype clustering and error correction used MiTCR with a Q25 quality threshold and the strictest error-elimination algorithm. A nonparametric unseen species model using Euler transformation provided a lower-bound estimate of total TCR beta diversity. Using fastp trimming at Q25 and MiXCR clonotype assembly, TCRdb reanalyzed the public sequencing data and kept in-frame beta chains. Every entry covers one CDR3 protein and lists the most common genes and DNA from its rows. The V and J calls here are based on TCRdb, not the publication. A total of about 780,000 distinct CDR3 sequences appear in this sample, more than 25% of them only once. The ten largest clonotypes hold about 3% of the sample.

These sequences were also reported in another study, on T cells of mothers and their children. As the second paper documents: Nine systemically healthy Caucasian individuals served as donors, namely three mothers together with their six children. cDNA synthesis consumed the entire amount of extracted RNA, loaded at around 1.4 ug RNA in each 15 ul reaction. In the second PCR, the M1S primer added sample barcodes and 2-4 random nucleotides. More than 8.5 million TCR beta CDR3 reads were obtained from each mother, and roughly 3.1 million reads were obtained from each child. Thymic selection shapes the output of TCR recombination in a similar way in related and unrelated pairs, and inherited differences have a minor effect. Normalized repertoire overlap was always slightly but never significantly higher in related than unrelated mother-child pairs. No persistent microchimeric T cell clones were found, with a detection sensitivity of around 100 clones per million clonotypes. To look for features that set related mother-child pairs apart from unrelated individuals, the researchers ran deep NGS to compare the TCR beta repertoires of mothers and children. The mean age was roughly 40 +/- 4 years for the mothers and approximately 11 +/- 4 years for the children. Libraries were sequenced on Illumina HiSeq 2000 with 100+100 nt paired-end reads after adapter ligation with NEBNext reagents. Mother and child libraries were prepared a month apart and sequenced in separate runs to prevent cross-contamination. Each donor had between about 450,000 and 2,100,000 distinct TCR beta clonotypes identified. Naive TCR beta clonotypes were estimated from low-frequency clonotypes matched to each donor's FACS-determined naive share, without sorting.

The receptor comes from a boy aged 10-17 years in good health. Sequenced material: blood. The chain was built from TRBV2 and TRBJ2-5, with the D segment identity uncertain. The CDR3 corresponds to CASTFRRETQYF. The sequence in DNA is TGTGCCAGCACCTTCCGCCGAGAGACCCAGTACTTC.